Listed below are T cell receptor beta chains from one sample, sequenced in a study of blood T cell repertoires in COVID-19. Sequencing used immunoSEQ multiplex PCR; TCRdb keeps in-frame clones, though not all of them. The sample shows about 480,000 clones, more than 75% of them seen only once. Sequencing was performed on PBMCs or T cells enriched from blood (not recorded which). These receptors all stem from a woman in her thirties or forties who had recovered from COVID-19. The CDR3 runs from the conserved cysteine through the conserved F or W. D genes are given only for firm matches. Not every row has a clone size; where given, it reads once, few, many or a size class.

v_gene: TRBV6-5
d_gene: TRBD2
j_gene: TRBJ2-1
abundance: -
CDR3aa: CASSSSSGSYEQFF
CDR3nt: TGTGCCAGTAGTTCGAGTAGCGGGAGCTATGAGCAGTTCTTC

v_gene: TRBV2
d_gene: TRBD1
j_gene: TRBJ2-6
abundance: -
CDR3aa: CASSADRGSGANVLTF
CDR3nt: TGTGCCAGCAGTGCGGACAGGGGCTCTGGGGCCAACGTCCTGACTTTC

v_gene: TRBV19
d_gene: TRBD1
j_gene: TRBJ1-6
abundance: -
CDR3aa: CASSSHRGLLYSPLHF
CDR3nt: TGTGCCAGTAGTTCACACAGGGGGCTTTTGTATTCACCCCTCCACTTT

v_gene: TRBV7-9
d_gene: TRBD2
j_gene: TRBJ2-5
abundance: -
CDR3aa: CASSLGLADQETQYF
CDR3nt: TGTGCCAGCAGTCTCGGACTAGCGGACCAAGAGACCCAGTACTTC

v_gene: TRBV7-9
d_gene: -
j_gene: TRBJ1-2
abundance: -
CDR3aa: CASSLALPGNYGYTF
CDR3nt: TGTGCCAGCAGCTTAGCGCTTCCAGGGAACTATGGCTACACCTTC

v_gene: TRBV10-3
d_gene: -
j_gene: TRBJ1-1
abundance: -
CDR3aa: CAISVGGNTEAFF
CDR3nt: TGTGCCATCAGTGTAGGAGGGAACACTGAAGCTTTCTTT

v_gene: TRBV6-5
d_gene: TRBD2
j_gene: TRBJ2-3
abundance: -
CDR3aa: CASSYSLAGRGDTQYF
CDR3nt: TGTGCCAGCAGTTACTCGCTAGCGGGTCGTGGGGATACGCAGTATTTT

v_gene: TRBV4-1
d_gene: -
j_gene: TRBJ1-2
abundance: -
CDR3aa: CASSQDLSVGYGYTF
CDR3nt: TGCGCCAGCAGCCAAGATCTAAGCGTGGGCTATGGCTACACCTTC

v_gene: TRBV27
d_gene: TRBD1
j_gene: TRBJ2-2
abundance: -
CDR3aa: CASTLDRETGELFF
CDR3nt: TGTGCCAGCACCTTGGACAGGGAGACCGGGGAGCTGTTTTTT

v_gene: TRBV27
d_gene: TRBD1
j_gene: TRBJ1-2
abundance: -
CDR3aa: CASSHRPGQGGSGYTF
CDR3nt: TGTGCCAGCAGTCACCGCCCGGGACAGGGGGGTTCTGGCTACACCTTC

v_gene: TRBV12-3/TRBV12-4
d_gene: -
j_gene: TRBJ2-4
abundance: -
CDR3aa: CASRGAANIQYF
CDR3nt: TGTGCCAGCAGAGGGGCGGCAAACATTCAGTACTTC

v_gene: TRBV7-2
d_gene: -
j_gene: TRBJ2-3
abundance: -
CDR3aa: CASSFLGSTRTDTQYF
CDR3nt: TGTGCCAGCAGCTTTCTCGGGAGCACCCGCACAGATACGCAGTATTTT

v_gene: TRBV6-5
d_gene: -
j_gene: TRBJ1-2
abundance: -
CDR3aa: CASSMRGDGYTF
CDR3nt: TGTGCCAGCTCTATGCGGGGGGATGGCTACACCTTC

v_gene: TRBV6-2/TRBV6-3
d_gene: TRBD2
j_gene: TRBJ2-1
abundance: -
CDR3aa: CASSYGLAVSNEQFF
CDR3nt: TGTGCCAGCAGTTACGGTCTAGCGGTTTCCAATGAGCAGTTCTTC

v_gene: TRBV7-2
d_gene: TRBD1
j_gene: TRBJ2-3
abundance: -
CDR3aa: CASSSDRGADTQYF
CDR3nt: TGTGCCAGCAGCTCGGACAGGGGAGCGGATACGCAGTATTTT

v_gene: TRBV9
d_gene: -
j_gene: TRBJ1-1
abundance: -
CDR3aa: CASSPLLRGGGTEAFF
CDR3nt: TGTGCCAGCAGCCCACTTCTGCGGGGAGGGGGAACTGAAGCTTTCTTT

v_gene: TRBV21-1
d_gene: -
j_gene: TRBJ2-2
abundance: -
CDR3aa: CASSKAQGGPANTGELFF
CDR3nt: TGTGCCAGCAGCAAAGCGCAGGGTGGACCCGCTAACACCGGGGAGCTGTTTTTT

v_gene: TRBV4-3
d_gene: -
j_gene: TRBJ1-5
abundance: few
CDR3aa: CASSQDGDNNQPQHF
CDR3nt: TGCGCCAGCAGCCAAGATGGGGACAACAATCAGCCCCAGCATTTT

v_gene: TRBV2
d_gene: TRBD1
j_gene: TRBJ2-3
abundance: many
CDR3aa: CASGGQGILDTQYF
CDR3nt: TGTGCCAGCGGAGGACAGGGGATATTAGATACGCAGTATTTT

v_gene: TRBV25-1
d_gene: TRBD2
j_gene: TRBJ2-7
abundance: -
CDR3aa: CARITTEGGRVYEQYF
CDR3nt: TGTGCCAGGATTACCACTGAGGGCGGGAGGGTCTACGAGCAGTACTTC

v_gene: TRBV19
d_gene: TRBD1
j_gene: TRBJ1-6
abundance: -
CDR3aa: CASSTHRDRGSPLHF
CDR3nt: TGTGCCAGTAGTACACACCGGGACAGGGGTTCACCCCTCCACTTT

v_gene: TRBV18
d_gene: -
j_gene: TRBJ2-7
abundance: -
CDR3aa: CASSPGQRSEQYF
CDR3nt: TGTGCCAGCTCACCAGGACAGCGTTCCGAGCAGTACTTC

v_gene: TRBV7-2
d_gene: -
j_gene: TRBJ2-1
abundance: -
CDR3aa: CASSLQVGPEQFF
CDR3nt: TGTGCCAGCAGCTTGCAGGTGGGTCCTGAGCAGTTCTTC

v_gene: TRBV4-1
d_gene: -
j_gene: TRBJ1-4
abundance: -
CDR3aa: CASSQDGQVNEKLFF
CDR3nt: TGCGCCAGCAGCCAAGATGGGCAGGTAAATGAAAAACTGTTTTTT

v_gene: TRBV10-1
d_gene: TRBD2
j_gene: TRBJ2-1
abundance: -
CDR3aa: CASSGLAGVHPEFF
CDR3nt: TGCGCCAGCTCTGGACTAGCGGGAGTCCACCCTGAGTTCTTC

v_gene: TRBV11-3
d_gene: TRBD1
j_gene: TRBJ1-4
abundance: once
CDR3aa: CASSLPTGGHEKLFF
CDR3nt: TGTGCCAGCAGCTTACCGACAGGGGGCCATGAAAAACTGTTTTTT

v_gene: TRBV27
d_gene: -
j_gene: TRBJ1-2
abundance: -
CDR3aa: CASRDSSYYGYTF
CDR3nt: TGTGCCAGCAGAGACAGCTCTTACTATGGCTACACCTTC

v_gene: TRBV5-6
d_gene: TRBD1
j_gene: TRBJ1-1
abundance: -
CDR3aa: CASSSAPINYRDSTEAFF
CDR3nt: TGTGCCAGCAGCTCCGCGCCGATTAATTACCGGGACAGCACTGAAGCTTTCTTT

v_gene: TRBV7-2
d_gene: TRBD2
j_gene: TRBJ2-1
abundance: -
CDR3aa: CASSLAASGASYNEQFF
CDR3nt: TGTGCCAGCAGCTTAGCTGCGAGCGGGGCTTCCTACAATGAGCAGTTCTTC

v_gene: TRBV6-2/TRBV6-3
d_gene: -
j_gene: TRBJ2-2
abundance: -
CDR3aa: CASSYYRQAGELFF
CDR3nt: TGTGCCAGCAGTTACTACCGACAGGCCGGGGAGCTGTTTTTT

v_gene: TRBV4-2
d_gene: TRBD1
j_gene: TRBJ1-1
abundance: -
CDR3aa: CASSQGQQGGDEAFF
CDR3nt: TGTGCCAGCAGCCAAGGGCAACAGGGGGGAGATGAAGCTTTCTTT

v_gene: TRBV11-2
d_gene: -
j_gene: TRBJ1-2
abundance: -
CDR3aa: CASSLYGDYGYTF
CDR3nt: TGTGCCAGCAGCTTATACGGGGACTATGGCTACACCTTC

v_gene: TRBV4-3
d_gene: -
j_gene: TRBJ1-4
abundance: -
CDR3aa: CASSQALHPNEKLFF
CDR3nt: TGCGCCAGCAGCCAGGCCCTGCACCCTAATGAAAAACTGTTTTTT

v_gene: TRBV7-2
d_gene: -
j_gene: TRBJ2-2
abundance: -
CDR3aa: CASSLEPPGTGELFF
CDR3nt: TGTGCCAGCAGCTTAGAACCCCCGGGGACCGGGGAGCTGTTTTTT

v_gene: TRBV27
d_gene: -
j_gene: TRBJ1-6
abundance: -
CDR3aa: CASSYGVYNSPLHF
CDR3nt: TGTGCCAGCAGTTATGGAGTCTATAATTCACCCCTCCACTTT

v_gene: TRBV11-3
d_gene: -
j_gene: TRBJ1-2
abundance: -
CDR3aa: CASSLGRTVDYGYTF
CDR3nt: TGTGCCAGCAGCTTAGGAAGGACAGTTGACTATGGCTACACCTTC

v_gene: TRBV7-9
d_gene: -
j_gene: TRBJ2-7
abundance: -
CDR3aa: CASSLNDGRYEQYF
CDR3nt: TGTGCCAGCAGCTTAAATGATGGCCGCTACGAGCAGTACTTC

v_gene: TRBV3-1/TRBV3-2
d_gene: -
j_gene: TRBJ2-7
abundance: -
CDR3aa: CASSQEWARYYEQYF
CDR3nt: TGTGCCAGCAGCCAAGAGTGGGCCAGATACTACGAGCAGTACTTC

v_gene: TRBV5-1
d_gene: TRBD1
j_gene: TRBJ1-1
abundance: once
CDR3aa: CASSLAGGKAEAFF
CDR3nt: TGCGCCAGCAGCTTGGCAGGGGGCAAGGCTGAAGCTTTCTTT

v_gene: TRBV12-2
d_gene: -
j_gene: TRBJ1-1
abundance: -
CDR3aa: CASRLRGQRINTEAFF
CDR3nt: TGTGCAAGTCGTCTAAGGGGACAGAGAATAAACACTGAAGCTTTCTTT

v_gene: TRBV3-1/TRBV3-2
d_gene: TRBD2
j_gene: TRBJ2-1
abundance: -
CDR3aa: CASRGGLAGAGEQFF
CDR3nt: TGTGCCAGCAGGGGGGGGCTAGCGGGAGCCGGTGAGCAGTTCTTC

v_gene: TRBV5-1
d_gene: TRBD2
j_gene: TRBJ2-2
abundance: -
CDR3aa: CASSQLLTSGSNTGELFF
CDR3nt: TGCGCCAGCAGCCAGTTGTTAACTAGCGGGTCGAACACCGGGGAGCTGTTTTTT

v_gene: TRBV27
d_gene: TRBD1
j_gene: TRBJ1-2
abundance: once
CDR3aa: CASSFLTGVGYGYTF
CDR3nt: TGTGCCAGCAGTTTCTTGACAGGGGTGGGCTATGGCTACACCTTC

v_gene: TRBV3-1/TRBV3-2
d_gene: TRBD2
j_gene: TRBJ2-1
abundance: -
CDR3aa: CASSQVLGGRAGNEQFF
CDR3nt: TGTGCCAGCAGCCAAGTTTTGGGCGGGAGGGCCGGTAATGAGCAGTTCTTC

v_gene: TRBV2
d_gene: TRBD2
j_gene: TRBJ2-1
abundance: -
CDR3aa: CASSEWAGGNNEQFF
CDR3nt: TGTGCCAGCAGTGAATGGGCGGGAGGGAACAATGAGCAGTTCTTC

v_gene: TRBV19
d_gene: -
j_gene: TRBJ1-1
abundance: -
CDR3aa: CASSVGALQNTEAFF
CDR3nt: TGTGCCAGTAGTGTTGGGGCCCTTCAGAACACTGAAGCTTTCTTT

v_gene: TRBV7-2
d_gene: -
j_gene: TRBJ2-5
abundance: -
CDR3aa: CASSLPAGLLETQYF
CDR3nt: TGTGCCAGCAGCTTACCCGCGGGATTGTTAGAGACCCAGTACTTC

v_gene: TRBV15
d_gene: -
j_gene: TRBJ1-1
abundance: -
CDR3aa: CATSQWTRASYQNTEAFF
CDR3nt: TGTGCCACCAGCCAATGGACCAGGGCCTCTTATCAGAACACTGAAGCTTTCTTT

v_gene: TRBV5-6
d_gene: TRBD2
j_gene: TRBJ2-7
abundance: -
CDR3aa: CASSSGTSGRQISYEQYF
CDR3nt: TGTGCCAGCAGCTCCGGGACTAGCGGGAGGCAGATTTCCTACGAGCAGTACTTC

v_gene: TRBV19
d_gene: -
j_gene: TRBJ1-1
abundance: -
CDR3aa: CASSTGRRNLNTEAFF
CDR3nt: TGTGCCAGTAGTACGGGCAGGAGGAACCTGAACACTGAAGCTTTCTTT

v_gene: TRBV5-4
d_gene: TRBD1
j_gene: TRBJ1-5
abundance: -
CDR3aa: CASSLAGQTLRGSNQPQHF
CDR3nt: TGTGCCAGCAGCTTGGCGGGACAGACCCTAAGGGGCAGCAATCAGCCCCAGCATTTT

v_gene: TRBV6-2/TRBV6-3
d_gene: TRBD2
j_gene: TRBJ2-3
abundance: -
CDR3aa: CASSYTTSGTGDTQYF
CDR3nt: TGTGCCAGCAGTTACACGACTAGCGGGACTGGTGATACGCAGTATTTT

v_gene: TRBV7-2
d_gene: TRBD1
j_gene: TRBJ1-6
abundance: -
CDR3aa: CASSLVYRGSPLHF
CDR3nt: TGTGCCAGCAGCTTAGTATACAGGGGTTCACCCCTCCACTTT

v_gene: TRBV9
d_gene: -
j_gene: TRBJ2-7
abundance: few
CDR3aa: CASSPSERQPYEQYF
CDR3nt: TGTGCCAGCAGCCCGTCTGAGCGGCAGCCCTACGAGCAGTACTTC